The clone carrying this T cell receptor beta chain has just one count. The source of the sample is a study of cytomegalovirus exposure and HLA in healthy donors. Trimming took 6 bases from V and 4 from J; bases not matched to a gene: 5. This CDR3 region has 14 residues. Germline lookup yields CDR1 LNHNV and CDR2 YYDKDF (reference sequence). The PCR made use of 60 Vbeta and 13 Jbeta primers. Clones were sequenced by immunoSEQ multiplex PCR, and TCRdb holds only the in-frame ones, with some missing. The sample consists of 150,000 to 180,000 clones, approximately 80% of them appearing once. The J gene is TRBJ2-5, the V gene TRBV15; 10 bases map to TRBD1. The clonotype comes from a man aged 30 to 45 in good health and CMV-seropositive. The sequencing input was PBMCs. The CDR3 DNA reads as TGTGCCACCAGGACAGGGGGCAGGGGAGAGACCCAGTACTTC. This sequence encodes CATRTGGRGETQYF. The variable domain in full, with the rest retrieved from reference TRBV15 and TRBJ2-5, is DAMVIQNPRYQVTQFGKPVTLSCSQTLNHNVMYWYQQKSSQAPKLLFHYYDKDFNNEADTPDNFQSRRPNTSFCFLDIRSPGLGDTAMYLCATRTGGRGETQYFGPGTRLLVL.